A selection of T cell receptor beta chains follows, all from one sample in a study of vaccination and CD4 T cells after COVID-19. For these receptors, no antigen is known. TCRdb reanalysed the PCR reads using MiXCR and keeps one entry per CDR3 protein. The sample yields fewer than 20,000 distinct CDR3 sequences, over 45% seen once. Sample: CD4+ T cells from blood, cultured in vitro, taken before SARS-CoV-2 vaccination. Receptors were obtained from a human donor who had recovered from COVID-19. The CDR3 runs from the conserved cysteine through the conserved F or W. A D gene is named only where the DNA matches it firmly. Rows may omit the clone size; those that give it use once, few, many or a size class.

. TRBJ2-3 TRBV7-9 TRBD2 TGTGCCAGCAGCTTAGTCAGCGGGACGGTCAATCGCACAGATACGCAGTATTTT CASSLVSGTVNRTDTQYF
. TRBJ1-2 TRBV12-3/TRBV12-4 . TGTGCCAGCAGTTTTAGGTCCCTAGGGGGCTACACCTTC CASSFRSLGGYTF
. TRBJ1-1 TRBV4-3 TRBD1 TGCGCCAGCAGCCAGGTTACCGGGACAGGGAACACTGAAGCTTTCTTT CASSQVTGTGNTEAFF
. TRBJ1-2 TRBV30 TRBD1 TGTGCCTGCAGTGTGGGGGACAGGGGATCCTACACCTTC CACSVGDRGSYTF
few TRBJ1-2 TRBV6-1 . TGTGCCAGTGGGGGGGGCGCCTCAAGTGAACTCTATGGCTACACCTTC CASGGGASSELYGYTF
. TRBJ2-7 TRBV27 . TGTGCCAGCAGCCGAAAAACCCACTACGAGCAGTACTTC CASSRKTHYEQYF
few TRBJ2-1 TRBV15 . TGTGCCACCAGCGGCCCTGGGCGGGCTGACTACAATGAGCAGTTCTTC CATSGPGRADYNEQFF
. TRBJ2-7 TRBV7-2 . TGTGCCAGCAGCCCTGGGGGCAGGGTAGTTCGCGAGCAGTACTTC CASSPGGRVVREQYF
. TRBJ2-7 TRBV7-2 . TGTGCCAGCAGCAAGGGACACCTCTTCTACGAGCAGTACTTC CASSKGHLFYEQYF
. TRBJ1-5 TRBV28 . TGTGCCAGCAGTTTAAGACAGTCCCAGCATTTT CASSLRQSQHF
few TRBJ2-3 TRBV6-2/TRBV6-3 . TGTGCCAGCAGCCTTAGCACAGATACGCAGTATTTT CASSLSTDTQYF
once TRBJ1-2 TRBV7-2 . TGTGCCAGCAACTTAGCGGGTCGGGGCAATGGCTACACCTTC CASNLAGRGNGYTF
few TRBJ1-2 TRBV24-1 TRBD1 TGTGCCACCAGTGAAGGGACAGGGAGTGGCTACACCTTC CATSEGTGSGYTF
once TRBJ2-7 TRBV5-4 TRBD2 TGTGCCAGCAGCTTGACTAGCGGGAGCGGATACGAGCAGTACTTC CASSLTSGSGYEQYF
few TRBJ1-2 TRBV5-4 . TGTGCCAGCAGCCTCACCCCAGACCGAGCTAACTATGGCTACACCTTC CASSLTPDRANYGYTF
. TRBJ2-3 TRBV29-1 TRBD1 TGCAGCGTTGCTTGGGACAGACTCACAGATACGCAGTATTTT CSVAWDRLTDTQYF
once TRBJ1-2 TRBV20-1 TRBD1 TGCAGTGCTCAAATGGGGGCCGGGACAGGGGGAAGCTATGGCTACACCTTC CSAQMGAGTGGSYGYTF
. TRBJ2-2 TRBV25-1 . TGTGCCAGCAGTGACCGGCGCCGGGGAACCGGGGAGCTGTTTTTT CASSDRRRGTGELFF
few TRBJ1-1 TRBV18 . TGTGCCAGCAGCCTTGGGGGGAACACTGAAGCTTTCTTT CASSLGGNTEAFF
. TRBJ2-1 TRBV20-1 TRBD2 TGCAGTGCTAGAGATCCTAGGACTAGCGGGAGGGACGAGCAGTTCTTC CSARDPRTSGRDEQFF
. TRBJ2-7 TRBV20-1 TRBD2 TGCAGTGCTATCTGGACTAGCGGGAGCGAGCAGTACTTC CSAIWTSGSEQYF
. TRBJ1-2 TRBV7-2 . TGTGCCAGCAGCTTAGATCACCGGACCTTTAATGTATATGGCTACACCTTC CASSLDHRTFNVYGYTF
. TRBJ1-6 TRBV24-1 . TGTGCCACCAGTGACTTCGATGGCTCACCCCTCCACTTT CATSDFDGSPLHF
. TRBJ1-5 TRBV5-1 . TGCGCCAGCAGATGGGATACTGGTCAGCCCCAGCATTTT CASRWDTGQPQHF
few TRBJ1-1 TRBV7-9 . TGTGCCAGCAGCATCGGAGGACCTCGGGCTTTCTTT CASSIGGPRAFF
. TRBJ2-3 TRBV20-1 TRBD2 TGCAGTGCTGGGACTAGCGGGCCCACAGATACGCAGTATTTT CSAGTSGPTDTQYF
. TRBJ2-1 TRBV6-2/TRBV6-3 TRBD1 TGTGCCAGCAGTATCGGGACAGTCACCTACAATGAGCAGTTCTTC CASSIGTVTYNEQFF
. TRBJ2-3 TRBV10-1 TRBD2 TGCGCCAGCAGTGGTCTGGGGCCTAGCGGGAGAAATACGCAGTATTTT CASSGLGPSGRNTQYF